This T cell receptor (beta chain) was captured in a study of T cells in Graves' hyperthyroidism and ophthalmopathy. In the case of this clonotype: Its antigen is currently unknown.

The V and J ends lost 3 bases and 0 bases respectively, with 11 bases between them. The CDR3 sequence is 15 residues long. CDR1 is SGHVS and CDR2 is FNYEAQ in the germline V gene. Regarding the study as a whole: Blood samples included most of the expanded thyroid clonotypes exceeding 0.001.

TCR beta CDR3 sequences were amplified from RNA transcripts. The study used the HTBI primer set for a first-round RT-PCR of the TCR CDR3. Each CDR3 protein gets one entry after TCRdb re-called the multiplex PCR reads with MiXCR. The sample yields some 800,000 distinct CDR3 sequences, around 38% seen once. Exclusion followed for patients with uncontrolled infection, other autoimmune disease, pregnancy or lactation. The TCR comes from a young man with Graves' hyperthyroidism. The chain uses TRBV7-6 and TRBJ2-5; unclear D gene. Sequencing was performed on blood. CDR3 protein: CASSLGIPYQETQYF. In DNA, the CDR3 is TGTGCCAGCAGCTTGGGGATTCCGTACCAAGAGACCCAGTACTTC. Drawing the rest from reference TRBV7-6 and TRBJ2-5, the complete variable domain is GAGVSQSPRYKVTKRGQDVALRCDPISGHVSLYWYRQALGQGPEFLTYFNYEAQQDKSGLPNDRFSAERPEGSISTLTIQRTEQRDSAMYRCASSLGIPYQETQYFGPGTRLLVL.